The clone carrying this TCR beta chain was observed a handful of times. Antigen unknown. This sample stems from a study of OX40 agonist ivuxolimab in advanced cancers. Findings and caveats of the study: Circulating CD4+ and CD8+ T cells showed clonal expansion by week 6 at 0.1 to 3.0 mg/kg.

Method: immunoSEQ multiplex PCR; TCRdb's copy keeps in-frame clones and lacks some. The sample yields 35,000 to 45,000 clones, around 89% seen once. This receptor was identified in an adult with an advanced solid tumor such as melanoma, head and neck, liver or kidney cancer. Source: CD4+ or CD8+ T cells sorted from blood, taken in a trial of the OX40 agonist ivuxolimab.

The CDR3 sequence is CASRLAGSEQFF. In DNA, the CDR3 is TGTGCCTCCAGACTAGCGGGAAGTGAGCAGTTCTTC. This chain joins TRBV9 and TRBJ2-1, with TRBD2 identical over 11 bases. Trimming took 10 bases from V and 9 from J; bases not matched to a gene: 6. Germline CDR1 reads SGDLS; CDR2 reads YYNGEE. The CDR3 covers 12 residues.